The T cell receptor (beta chain) under discussion was sequenced for a study of blood T cell repertoires in COVID-19. The CDR3 runs to 15 residues. Deletions cut 1 base from V and 3 bases from J, with 14 bases between. Germline V gene lookup returns CDR1 SGDLS and CDR2 YYNGEE. Libraries were prepared by immunoSEQ multiplex PCR; TCRdb keeps only in-frame clonotypes and omits some of them. The repertoire holds about 35,000 clones, with roughly 78% as singletons. The clonotype comes from an elderly man with active or convalescent COVID-19. The V gene is TRBV9, the J gene TRBJ2-7; weak D call: TRBD1 (6 bases). Sequenced material: peripheral blood. The CDR3 DNA reads TGTGCCAGCAGCGTAAGGGACACCCGGGACTACGAGCAGTACTTC. Translation: CASSVRDTRDYEQYF.